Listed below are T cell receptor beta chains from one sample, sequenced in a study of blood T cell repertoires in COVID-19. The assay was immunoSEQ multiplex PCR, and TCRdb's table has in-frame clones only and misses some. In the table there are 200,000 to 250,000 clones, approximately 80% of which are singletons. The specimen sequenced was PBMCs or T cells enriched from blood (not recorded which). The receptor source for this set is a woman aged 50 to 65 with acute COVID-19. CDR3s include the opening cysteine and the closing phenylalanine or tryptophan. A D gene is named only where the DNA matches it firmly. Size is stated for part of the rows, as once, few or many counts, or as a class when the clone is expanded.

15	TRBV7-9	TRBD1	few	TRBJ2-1	CASSLQRQGGGEQFF	TGTGCCAGCAGCTTACAACGACAGGGGGGAGGTGAGCAGTTCTTC
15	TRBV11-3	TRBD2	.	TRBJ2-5	CASSLGLAEQETQYF	TGTGCCAGCAGCTTAGGACTAGCGGAGCAAGAGACCCAGTACTTC
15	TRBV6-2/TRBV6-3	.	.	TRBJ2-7	CASSYQFLGSNEQYF	TGTGCCAGCAGTTACCAATTCCTGGGGAGTAACGAGCAGTACTTC
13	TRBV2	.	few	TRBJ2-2	CASREDTAGELFF	TGTGCCAGCAGGGAGGATACAGCCGGGGAGCTGTTTTTT
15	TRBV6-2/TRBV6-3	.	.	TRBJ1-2	CASSSRPDRNYGYTF	TGTGCCAGCAGTTCGAGGCCGGACAGAAACTATGGCTACACCTTC
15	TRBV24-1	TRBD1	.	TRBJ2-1	CATSIWNRGYNEQFF	TGTGCCACCAGTATTTGGAACAGGGGTTACAATGAGCAGTTCTTC
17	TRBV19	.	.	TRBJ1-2	CASSIDMYGTSNYGYTF	TGTGCCAGTAGTATAGACATGTACGGGACTTCTAACTATGGCTACACCTTC
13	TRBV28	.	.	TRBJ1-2	CASGLGRRYGYTF	TGTGCCAGCGGTTTGGGCAGGCGCTATGGCTACACCTTC
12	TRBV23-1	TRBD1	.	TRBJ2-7	CLSEDRDYEQYF	TGCCTGAGCGAGGACAGGGACTACGAGCAGTACTTC
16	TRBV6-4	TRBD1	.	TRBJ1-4	CASSDSRQGTVLLLFF	TGTGCCAGCAGTGATTCTAGACAGGGTACGGTCCTGCTACTGTTTTTT
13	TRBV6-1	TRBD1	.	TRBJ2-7	CASSETGTYEQYF	TGTGCCAGCAGTGAGACAGGGACCTACGAGCAGTACTTC
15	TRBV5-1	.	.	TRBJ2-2	CASSLRTTNTGELFF	TGCGCCAGCAGCTTGCGGACAACGAACACCGGGGAGCTGTTTTTT
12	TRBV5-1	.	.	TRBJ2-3	CASSPLGDTQYF	TGCGCCAGCAGTCCCCTCGGGGATACGCAGTATTTT
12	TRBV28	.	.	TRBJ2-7	CASRRAEGRQYF	TGTGCCAGCAGACGAGCGGAAGGGAGACAGTACTTC
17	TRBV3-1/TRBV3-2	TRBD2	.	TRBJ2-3	CASSQRMVAGRTDTQYF	TGTGCCAGCAGCCAGAGGATGGTAGCGGGACGCACAGATACGCAGTATTTT
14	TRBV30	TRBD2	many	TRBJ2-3	CAETSGSLTDTQYF	TGTGCCGAAACTAGCGGGAGTTTGACAGATACGCAGTATTTT
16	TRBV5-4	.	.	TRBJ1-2	CASSFGRDNTNYGYTF	TGTGCCAGCAGCTTCGGCCGGGACAACACTAACTATGGCTACACCTTC
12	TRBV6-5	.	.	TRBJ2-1	CASKEGRGEQFF	TGTGCCAGCAAGGAGGGGCGGGGTGAGCAGTTCTTC
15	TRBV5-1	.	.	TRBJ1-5	CASSLAGLYNQPQHF	TGCGCCAGCAGCTTGGCCGGGTTGTACAATCAGCCCCAGCATTTT
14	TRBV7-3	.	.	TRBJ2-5	CASSLSGRGETQYF	TGTGCCAGCAGCTTGAGCGGGCGCGGAGAGACCCAGTACTTC
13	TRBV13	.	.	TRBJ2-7	CASSLNSRYEQYF	TGTGCCAGCAGCTTAAACAGCCGCTACGAGCAGTACTTC
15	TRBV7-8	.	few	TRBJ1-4	CASSLGSPRTEKLFF	TGTGCCAGCAGCTTAGGTTCTCCGAGAACTGAAAAACTGTTTTTT